The 21 T cell receptor beta chains given below trace back to one sample, sequenced in a study of identical twins. TCRdb independently ran MiXCR on the 5' RACE reads; one entry per CDR3 protein. The sample has 200,000 to 250,000 distinct CDR3 sequences; roughly an eighth are singletons. The same sample was also used in a study of yellow fever vaccine responses in identical twins.

Sequenced material: memory (CD45RO+) T cells sorted from blood. The origin of the receptors is a woman in her late teens or twenties in good health.

The genes are TRBV20-1 and TRBJ2-5; D perhaps matches TRBD1 (5 bases). Per the germline V gene, CDR1 is DFQATT and CDR2 is SNEGSKA (reference sequence). Trimming pared 5 bases from V and 0 bases from J, leaving 25 bases between. The length of the CDR3 is 18 residues. The CDR3 sequence is CSAPGLFGARSHQETQYF. The CDR3 nucleotides are TGCAGTGCTCCTGGGCTATTTGGGGCTCGGAGCCACCAAGAGACCCAGTACTTC.

The chain carries TRBV7-6 and TRBJ2-5, with D tentatively TRBD1 (6 bases). This CDR3 contains 13 residues. Germline V CDR1 and CDR2: SGHVS, FNYEAQ. The V gene lost 5 bases and the J gene lost 5 bases, with 12 bases spanning the gap. This chain's CDR3 is CASSLRGTETQYF. CDR3 DNA sequence: TGTGCCAGCAGCCTCAGGGGAACGGAGACCCAGTACTTC.

In its sample, this clonotype was seen a few times. The DNA for the CDR3 is TGCAGTGCTAGGCAGTTCGTAGGGCAGGGGAGTAACACCGGGGAGCTGTTTTTT. Protein: CSARQFVGQGSNTGELFF. This rearrangement joins TRBV20-1 to TRBJ2-2, with a weak D call TRBD1 (6 bases). V lost 3 bases, J lost 2 bases, and 22 bases lay in between. From germline, CDR1 is DFQATT and CDR2 SNEGSKA (reference sequence). The CDR3 covers 18 residues.

The rearrangement uses TRBV5-1 and TRBJ2-7; 14 bases agree with TRBD2. V trimming: 4 bases; J trimming: 3 bases; junction bases outside the gene matches: 3. This CDR3 contains 15 residues. Germline lookup yields CDR1 SGHRS and CDR2 YFSETQ. The CDR3 sequence: CASSAGLAGGYEQYF. The CDR3 DNA follows: TGCGCCAGCAGCGCCGGACTAGCGGGAGGCTACGAGCAGTACTTC.

The J gene is TRBJ2-3, the V gene TRBV5-4; 7 bases fit TRBD2. The CDR3 runs to 17 residues. J was trimmed by 3 bases and V by 6 bases; bases with no gene match: 16. CDR1 SGHNT and CDR2 YYREEE come from the germline V gene (reference sequence). The CDR3 spells CASTPEASGGRTDTQYF. In DNA form, the CDR3 reads TGTGCCAGCACCCCTGAGGCTAGCGGAGGTCGGACAGATACGCAGTATTTT. The whole variable domain, filled in from reference TRBV5-4 and TRBJ2-3, reads ETGVTQSPTHLIKTRGQQVTLRCSSQSGHNTVSWYQQALGQGPQFIFQYYREEENGRGNFPPRFSGLQFPNYSSELNVNALELDDSALYLCASTPEASGGRTDTQYFGPGTRLTVL.

The CDR3: CASSLKDTGELFF. CDR3 DNA sequence: TGCGCCAGCAGCTTAAAAGATACCGGGGAGCTGTTTTTT. The rearrangement joins TRBV5-1 to TRBJ2-2; no clear D. V was clipped by 2 bases and J by 5 bases, with 7 bases between them. Germline loops: CDR1 SGHRS, CDR2 YFSETQ. There are 13 residues in the CDR3. The full variable domain, rest sourced from reference TRBV5-1 and TRBJ2-2, is KAGVTQTPRYLIKTRGQQVTLSCSPISGHRSVSWYQQTPGQGLQFLFEYFSETQRNKGNFPGRFSGRQFSNSRSEMNVSTLELGDSALYLCASSLKDTGELFFGEGSRLTVL.

This sequence joins TRBV28 and TRBJ2-4; D is ambiguous. V shed 5 bases and J shed 0 bases, with 14 bases lying between them. The CDR3 spans 16 residues. Germline V lookup: CDR1 MDHEN, CDR2 SYDVKM. Here the CDR3 DNA reads TGTGCCAGCAGTCCCGAGGTTATAGTAGCCAAAAACATTCAGTACTTC. Protein: CASSPEVIVAKNIQYF.

The chain carries TRBV10-3 and TRBJ2-3; TRBD2 might be the D (6 bases). This CDR3 has 15 residues. Deletions cut 10 bases from V and 0 bases from J, with 17 bases between. Germline loops: CDR1 ENHRY, CDR2 SYGVKD. CDR3 loop: CATETGVTSTDTQYF. The CDR3 DNA is TGTGCCACCGAAACGGGGGTCACTAGCACAGATACGCAGTATTTT.

The chain carries TRBV3-1 and TRBJ2-5, with TRBD1 identical over 7 bases. CDR1 LGHDT and CDR2 YNNKEL come from the germline V gene (reference sequence). Trimming took 6 bases from V and 5 from J; bases not matched to a gene: 3. The CDR3 extends over 12 amino acids. The CDR3 here is CASRWDSETQYF. The CDR3 coding sequence is TGTGCCAGCAGGTGGGACAGCGAGACCCAGTACTTC.

This clonotype was counted between two and nine times. The chain carries TRBV30 and TRBJ2-5, with D hard to call. This CDR3 has 13 amino acids. Trimming shortened V by 0 bases and J by 2 bases, and 7 bases separated the two germline ends. Germline assignment: CDR1 GTSNPN and CDR2 SVGIG (reference sequence). The CDR3 loop is CAWSVLIQETQYF. Written as DNA, the CDR3 is TGTGCCTGGAGTGTACTGATACAAGAGACCCAGTACTTC.

The table lists this clonotype with many counts. In DNA form, the CDR3 reads TGCGCCAGCGGTATTGGCTTAGCCGGAGAGACCCAGTACTTC. Translating it yields CASGIGLAGETQYF. The rearrangement joins TRBV5-1 to TRBJ2-5; no firm D call. The CDR3 has 14 amino acids. Trimming pared 7 bases from V and 4 bases from J, leaving 17 bases between. Germline values: CDR1 SGHRS, CDR2 YFSETQ.

The chain carries TRBV5-8 and TRBJ2-7; no firm D call. This CDR3 comprises 13 residues. V was trimmed by 3 bases and J by 1 base, leaving 8 bases between them. The V gene's germline CDR1 is SGHTS and CDR2 YDEGEE. The CDR3 nucleotides are TGTGCCAGCAGCTCCCTAGATTCCTACGAGCAGTACTTC. It yields the protein CASSSLDSYEQYF.

This clonotype has only a few counts. V usage is TRBV6-1 and J usage is TRBJ1-1; TRBD1 agrees at 7 bases. The CDR3 is 15 residues long. With 1 base clipped from V and 6 bases from J, the junction kept 8 bases outside the gene matches. Germline values: CDR1 MNHNS, CDR2 SASEGT. The CDR3: CASSEDEGGGSEAFF. The CDR3 DNA is TGTGCCAGCAGTGAAGACGAAGGGGGCGGATCTGAAGCTTTCTTT.

CDR3 nucleotide sequence: TGCAGTGCGATCAGGACTAGCGGGAGATACGAGCAGTACTTC. Encoded protein: CSAIRTSGRYEQYF. V gene TRBV20-1 combines with J gene TRBJ2-7; 13 nucleotides agree with TRBD2. The CDR3 covers 14 residues. J lost 4 bases, V lost 6 bases, and 6 bases had no gene match. Germline V lookup: CDR1 DFQATT, CDR2 SNEGSKA (reference sequence).

This clonotype occurred a few times. The CDR3 DNA reads TGTGCCAGCAGCCTCCAGGGGGCAAGGGCCGGGGAGCTGTTTTTT. The encoded protein is CASSLQGARAGELFF. V usage is TRBV3-1 and J usage is TRBJ2-2; 8 bases fit TRBD1. V lost 4 bases, J lost 6 bases, and 7 bases stayed unmatched. Per the germline V gene, CDR1 is LGHDT and CDR2 is YNNKEL (reference sequence). This CDR3 spans 15 amino acids.

This chain uses TRBV12-5 with TRBJ1-6; 8 nucleotides align to TRBD1. J was trimmed by 12 bases and V by 2 bases; bases with no gene match: 15. This CDR3 contains 17 residues. Germline loops: CDR1 LGHNT, CDR2 FRNRAP. CDR3 residues: CASGLFGQGKRIQPLHF. The CDR3 nucleotides are TGTGCTAGTGGTTTGTTCGGACAGGGAAAAAGGATTCAACCCCTCCACTTT.

This clonotype was counted only a few times. This chain links TRBV6-2 or TRBV6-3 with TRBJ1-1, with D possibly TRBD1 on 5 matching bases. Germline-derived CDR1 and CDR2 are MNHEY and SVGEGT. The CDR3 has 14 amino acids. V lost 4 bases, J lost 0 bases, and 9 bases lay in between. The CDR3, as DNA: TGTGCCAGCAGTTGGAGACAGATGAACACTGAAGCTTTCTTT. Translation: CASSWRQMNTEAFF.

This clonotype was counted a few times. V is TRBV18 and J is TRBJ1-4, with TRBD1 matching 9 bases. Germline V gene lookup returns CDR1 KGHSH and CDR2 LQKENI. The CDR3 has 14 residues. Unmatched junction bases numbered 7, after V lost 6 bases and J lost 8 bases. The CDR3 reads CASSPTGGSEKLFF. DNA of the CDR3: TGTGCCAGCTCTCCTACAGGGGGCTCCGAAAAACTGTTTTTT.

Many counts were recorded for this clonotype. This rearrangement joins TRBV6-6 to TRBJ2-1, with TRBD1 as a possible D gene (6 bases). The CDR3 sequence is 12 residues long. Trimming took off 5 bases at V and 7 bases at J, with 9 bases between the two ends. Germline CDR1 is MNHNY and CDR2 is SVGAGI (reference sequence). DNA of the CDR3: TGTGCCAGCAGTCTCGGACAGAATGAGCAGTTCTTC. It is translated as CASSLGQNEQFF.

In this sample, this clonotype turned up many times. The chain is built from TRBV3-1 and TRBJ2-5, with 7 bases aligning to TRBD2. The CDR3 covers 15 residues. The ends lost 0 bases at V and 4 bases at J; junction bases unmatched: 5. From germline, CDR1 is LGHDT and CDR2 YNNKEL (reference sequence). The CDR3: CASSQDMREGETQYF. CDR3 DNA: TGTGCCAGCAGCCAAGATATGAGGGAGGGAGAGACCCAGTACTTC.

The V call is TRBV11-2, the J call TRBJ2-2, with 7 nucleotides matching TRBD1. Germline CDR1 and CDR2: SGHAT and FQNNGV. With V trimmed by 3 bases and J by 7 bases, 5 bases remained unmatched. CDR3 length: 14 residues. The CDR3 DNA sequence: TGTGCCAGCAGCTTGTACAGGGGTGTCGGGGAGCTGTTTTTT. Amino acid sequence: CASSLYRGVGELFF.